A few counts support the clone carrying this T cell receptor beta chain. Its matching antigen is unknown. TCRdb used MiXCR to reprocess the 5' RACE reads, holding one entry per CDR3 protein. The sample includes around 530,000 distinct CDR3 sequences, around 15% of them seen just once. The data originate from a study of identical twins. Study observations and caveats: Twins' surplus sharing was weaker for beta out-of-frame sequences.

The CDR3 contains 16 residues. Deletions cut 5 bases from V and 6 bases from J, with 21 bases between. Germline V gene data show CDR1 as SGHAT and CDR2 as FQNNGV. The same data also contributed to another study, on yellow fever vaccine responses in identical twins.

V and J are TRBV11-2 and TRBJ2-3; D not resolved. Sequenced input: CD4+ T cells sorted from blood. This receptor was obtained from a woman between 18 and 29 years old in good health. Written as DNA, the CDR3 is TGTGCCAGCAGCGCACGATTCTCACCCCCTTCGGATACGCAGTATTTT. Translating it yields CASSARFSPPSDTQYF.